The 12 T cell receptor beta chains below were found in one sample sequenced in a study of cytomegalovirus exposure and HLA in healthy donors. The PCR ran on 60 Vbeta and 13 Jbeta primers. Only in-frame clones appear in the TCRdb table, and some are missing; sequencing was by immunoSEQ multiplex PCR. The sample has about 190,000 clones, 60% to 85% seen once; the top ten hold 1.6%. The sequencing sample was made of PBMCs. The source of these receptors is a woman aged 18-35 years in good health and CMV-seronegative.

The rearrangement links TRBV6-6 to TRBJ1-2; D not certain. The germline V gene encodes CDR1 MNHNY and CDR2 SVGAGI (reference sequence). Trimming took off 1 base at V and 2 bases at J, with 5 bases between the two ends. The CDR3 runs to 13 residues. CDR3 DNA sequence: TGTGCCAGCAGTTACTACCAGAACTATGGCTACACCTTC. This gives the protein CASSYYQNYGYTF.

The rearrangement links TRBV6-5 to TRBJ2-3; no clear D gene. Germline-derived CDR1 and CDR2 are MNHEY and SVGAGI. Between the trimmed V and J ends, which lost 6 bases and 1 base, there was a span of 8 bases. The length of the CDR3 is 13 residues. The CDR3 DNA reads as TGTGCCAGCAGGCCCGCGGGCACAGATACGCAGTATTTT. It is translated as CASRPAGTDTQYF.

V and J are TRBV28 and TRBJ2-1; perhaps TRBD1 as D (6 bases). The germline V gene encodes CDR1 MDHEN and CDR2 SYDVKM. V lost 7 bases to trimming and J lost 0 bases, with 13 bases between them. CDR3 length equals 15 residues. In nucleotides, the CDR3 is TGTGCCAGCACCCGTGACAGGAGCTCCTACAATGAGCAGTTCTTC. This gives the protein CASTRDRSSYNEQFF.

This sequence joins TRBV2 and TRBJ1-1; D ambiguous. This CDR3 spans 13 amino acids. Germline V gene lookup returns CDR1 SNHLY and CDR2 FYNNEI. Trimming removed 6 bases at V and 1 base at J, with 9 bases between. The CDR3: CASRAESNTEAFF. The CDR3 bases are TGTGCCAGCAGGGCGGAATCGAACACTGAAGCTTTCTTT.

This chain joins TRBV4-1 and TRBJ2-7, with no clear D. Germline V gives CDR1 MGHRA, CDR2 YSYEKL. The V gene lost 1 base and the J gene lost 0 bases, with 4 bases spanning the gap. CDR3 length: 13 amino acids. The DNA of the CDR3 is TGCGCCAGCAGCCAAGGACTCTCCTACGAGCAGTACTTC. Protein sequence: CASSQGLSYEQYF.

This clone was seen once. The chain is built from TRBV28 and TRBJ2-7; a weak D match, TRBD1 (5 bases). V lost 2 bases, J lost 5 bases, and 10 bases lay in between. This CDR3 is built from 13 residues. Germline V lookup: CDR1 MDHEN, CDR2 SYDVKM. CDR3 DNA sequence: TGTGCCAGCAGTTTAGCAGGGTTAGACGAGCAGTACTTC. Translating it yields CASSLAGLDEQYF.

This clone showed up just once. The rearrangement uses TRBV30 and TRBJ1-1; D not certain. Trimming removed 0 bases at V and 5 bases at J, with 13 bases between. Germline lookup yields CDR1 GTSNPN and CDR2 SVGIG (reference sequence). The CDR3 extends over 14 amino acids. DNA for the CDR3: TGTGCCTGGAGTGTTAAGGGAGTACGAACTGAAGCTTTCTTT. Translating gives CAWSVKGVRTEAFF.

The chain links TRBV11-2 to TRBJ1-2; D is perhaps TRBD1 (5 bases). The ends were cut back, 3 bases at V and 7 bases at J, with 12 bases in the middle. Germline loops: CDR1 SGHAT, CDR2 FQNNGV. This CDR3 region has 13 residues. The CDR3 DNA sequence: TGTGCCAGCAGCTTCGGCCAGGGAACTGGCTACACCTTC. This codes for CASSFGQGTGYTF.

CDR3 DNA sequence: TGTGCCAGCAGTCATAAAGGGGATTATGGCTACACCTTC. It specifies CASSHKGDYGYTF. The chain couples TRBV6-5 to TRBJ1-2; weak D call: TRBD1 (5 bases). The length of the CDR3 is 13 residues. Trimming cost V 5 bases and J 5 bases, with 12 bases left between them. Germline V gene lookup returns CDR1 MNHEY and CDR2 SVGAGI.

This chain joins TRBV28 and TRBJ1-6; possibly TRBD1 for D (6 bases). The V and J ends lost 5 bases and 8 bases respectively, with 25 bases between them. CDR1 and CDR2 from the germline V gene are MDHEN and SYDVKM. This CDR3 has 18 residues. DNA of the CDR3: TGTGCCAGCAGTCCACTCACAGGGTGGGCTTCGGATTATTCACCCCTCCACTTT. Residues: CASSPLTGWASDYSPLHF.

Here the CDR3 DNA reads TGCAGCGCACCCGAACAGGGTGGCACTGAAGCTTTCTTT. Protein product: CSAPEQGGTEAFF. This rearrangement joins TRBV29-1 to TRBJ1-1, with TRBD1 as a possible D gene (6 bases). The CDR3 loop spans 13 amino acids. Trimming took off 7 bases at V and 4 bases at J, with 16 bases between the two ends. CDR1 SQVTM and CDR2 ANQGSEA come from the germline V gene.

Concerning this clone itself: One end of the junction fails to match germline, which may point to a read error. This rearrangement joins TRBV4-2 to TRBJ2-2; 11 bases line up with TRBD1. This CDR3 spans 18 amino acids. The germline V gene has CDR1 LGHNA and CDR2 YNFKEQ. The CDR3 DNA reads TGTGCCAGCAGCCAAGATATTAGGGACAGGGGGAACATCGGGGAGCTGTTTTTT. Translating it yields CASSQDIRDRGNIGELFF.